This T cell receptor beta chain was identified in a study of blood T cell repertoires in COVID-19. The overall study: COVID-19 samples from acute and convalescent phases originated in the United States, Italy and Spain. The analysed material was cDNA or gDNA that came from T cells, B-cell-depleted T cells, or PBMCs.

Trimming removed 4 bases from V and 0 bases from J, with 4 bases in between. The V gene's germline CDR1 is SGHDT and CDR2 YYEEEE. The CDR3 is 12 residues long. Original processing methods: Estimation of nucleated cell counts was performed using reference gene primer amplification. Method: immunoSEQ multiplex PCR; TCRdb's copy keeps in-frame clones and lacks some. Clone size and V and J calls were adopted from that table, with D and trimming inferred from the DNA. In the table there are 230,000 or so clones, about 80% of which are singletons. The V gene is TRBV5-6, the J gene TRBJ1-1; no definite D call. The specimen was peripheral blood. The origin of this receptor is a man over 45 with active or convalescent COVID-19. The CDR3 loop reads CASSRMNTEAFF. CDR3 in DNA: TGTGCCAGCAGCCGTATGAACACTGAAGCTTTCTTT.